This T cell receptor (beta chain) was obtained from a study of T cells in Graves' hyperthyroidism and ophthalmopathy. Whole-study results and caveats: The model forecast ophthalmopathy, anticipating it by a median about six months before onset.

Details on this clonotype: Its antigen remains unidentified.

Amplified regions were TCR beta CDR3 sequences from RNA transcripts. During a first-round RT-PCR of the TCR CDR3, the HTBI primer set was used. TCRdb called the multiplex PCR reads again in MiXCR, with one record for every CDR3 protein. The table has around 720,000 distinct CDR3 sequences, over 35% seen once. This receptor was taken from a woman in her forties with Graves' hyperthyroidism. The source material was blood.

CDR3 nucleotide sequence: TGTGCCAGCAGTTTATGGGGGGGGACAGGCAACTACGAGCAGTACTTC. Its protein product is CASSLWGGTGNYEQYF. This chain joins TRBV2 and TRBJ2-7, with D possibly TRBD1 on 8 matching bases. Germline V lookup: CDR1 SNHLY, CDR2 FYNNEI. V dropped 5 bases and J dropped 3 bases, with 20 bases sitting between them. This CDR3 contains 16 residues.